Listed here are 26 T cell receptor beta chains from one sample, sequenced in a study of post-analysis software for immune sequencing data. Notes on the study in general: Patients had higher frequencies than controls of a few TRBV segments, including TRBV5-6, TRBV5-1 and TRBV20-1.

Which antigens these TCRs recognize remains unknown. Unique molecular identifiers had been added to the TCR beta cDNA libraries. TCRdb passed the PCR reads through MiXCR, listing each CDR3 protein once. The data hold around 200,000 distinct CDR3 sequences, with 29% observed a single time. Sequencing input: blood. All receptors derive from a girl aged 2 to 17 with multiple sclerosis.

The chain has TRBV10-3 and TRBJ2-1; tentatively, D is TRBD2 (6 bases). The J call may be incorrect, as the DNA end agrees better with TRBJ2-7. CDR1 and CDR2 from the germline V gene are ENHRY and SYGVKD. The CDR3 spans 14 residues. The CDR3, as DNA: TGTGCCACCACTGGTAGCGGACCCTACAATGAGCAGTACTTC. Translation gives CATTGSGPYNEQYF.

There are many counts of this clonotype. This chain connects TRBV11-2 to TRBJ2-7, with D perhaps assigned TRBD1 or TRBD2 (5 bases each). The CDR3 totals 13 residues. V dropped 1 base and J dropped 7 bases, with 11 bases sitting between them. Germline CDR1 is SGHAT and CDR2 is FQNNGV. CDR3 protein: CASSLGDRREQYF. The CDR3 region has the DNA TGTGCCAGCAGCTTAGGGGACCGACGGGAGCAGTACTTC.

In regard to this clonotype: With a much larger clone just one base away, this may be a read error. CDR3 loop: CSARDWTGSNEKLFF. The CDR3 nucleotides read TGCAGTGCTAGAGATTGGACAGGGTCGAATGAAAAACTGTTTTTT. This chain joins TRBV20-1 and TRBJ1-4; 8 bases match TRBD1. The CDR3 has 15 residues. J was trimmed by 5 bases and V by 0 bases; bases with no gene match: 5. Germline CDR1 DFQATT, CDR2 SNEGSKA (reference sequence).

This clonotype showed up many times. The chain uses TRBV5-5 and TRBJ2-7; D call uncertain. Germline lookup yields CDR1 SGHKS and CDR2 YYEKEE (reference sequence). The CDR3 runs to 15 residues. The V end lost 0 bases, the J end lost 3 bases, and 13 bases lay between the germline ends. DNA for the CDR3: TGTGCCAGCAGCTTGGTCCGGGCCAGCTTCTACGAGCAGTACTTC. Protein sequence: CASSLVRASFYEQYF.

With regard to this clonotype: A read error is possible here, since a much larger clone lies one base away. Likely a read error: the CDR3 ends without its conserved phenylalanine or tryptophan. The V gene is TRBV12-3 or TRBV12-4, the J gene TRBJ1-1; TRBD1 matches 9 bases. CDR3 length: 17 residues. The J segment lost 2 bases and the V segment lost 5 bases, leaving 12 bases of the junction unmatched. The CDR3 coding sequence is TGTGCCAGCAGTGACACCTGGGGACAGGGTATAAACACTGAAGCTTTCGTT. This codes for CASSDTWGQGINTEAFV.

This clonotype was seen a few times. This chain connects TRBV12-3 or TRBV12-4 to TRBJ2-5; the match to TRBD1 covers 8 bases. The CDR3 is made up of 13 amino acids. V lost 4 bases, J lost 5 bases, and 3 bases stayed unmatched. CDR3: CASSSTGVETQYF. The DNA for the CDR3 is TGTGCCAGCAGTTCGACAGGGGTTGAGACCCAGTACTTC.

The chain combines TRBV5-1 with TRBJ1-1; 11 bases map to TRBD1. This CDR3 contains 17 residues. CDR1 and CDR2 from the germline V gene are SGHRS and YFSETQ. The V gene end was trimmed by 1 base and the J gene end by 0 bases; junction bases not matched to a gene: 5. CDR3 residues: CASSLRGTGGMNTEAFF. The CDR3 bases are TGCGCCAGCAGCTTGCGCGGGACAGGGGGTATGAACACTGAAGCTTTCTTT.

The chain employs TRBV20-1 and TRBJ1-1, with D tentatively TRBD1 (5 bases). Trimming left V 3 bases short and J 7 bases short, with 12 bases between. The germline CDR1 and CDR2 sequences are DFQATT and SNEGSKA (reference sequence). CDR3 length equals 12 residues. This CDR3 is CSARGPTGEAFF. DNA for the CDR3: TGCAGTGCTAGGGGACCTACCGGTGAAGCTTTCTTT.

This clonotype was seen more than once but under ten times. The rearrangement uses TRBV5-1 and TRBJ2-1; TRBD1 or TRBD2 may be the D gene (5 bases each). Trimming pared 0 bases from V and 3 bases from J, leaving 10 bases between. CDR3 length: 15 residues. Germline V CDR1 and CDR2: SGHRS, YFSETQ. CDR3 residues: CASSLGDRLYNEQFF. CDR3 DNA: TGCGCCAGCAGCTTGGGGGACCGCCTCTACAATGAGCAGTTCTTC.

This clonotype was detected ten times or more. This rearrangement joins TRBV7-2 to TRBJ2-3; D is uncertain. Trimming cost V 3 bases and J 0 bases, with 10 bases left between them. The CDR3 has 15 residues. From germline, CDR1 is SGHTA and CDR2 FQGNSA. The CDR3 nucleotides are TGTGCCAGCAGCTTGAGCCTTGGCAGCACAGATACGCAGTATTTT. It translates to CASSLSLGSTDTQYF.

Concerning this clonotype: The junction shows a germline mismatch at one end, possibly a read error. The V and J genes are TRBV12-3 or TRBV12-4 and TRBJ2-3, with D tentatively TRBD1 or TRBD2 (5 bases each). CDR3 length equals 14 residues. In DNA form, the CDR3 reads TGTGCCAGCAGTCCGGGACCTAGCACAGATGCGCAGTATTTT. Protein: CASSPGPSTDAQYF.

This clonotype was counted a few times. The genes are TRBV6-5 and TRBJ2-7, with 12 nucleotides matching TRBD2. V shed 5 bases and J 12 bases; nucleotides not matched to a gene: 8. The CDR3 has 13 residues. The germline CDR1 and CDR2 sequences are MNHEY and SVGAGI. For the CDR3, the DNA is TGTGCCAGCAGTCCACTAGCGGGAGGTCCCACGTACTTC. The encoded protein is CASSPLAGGPTYF.

This clonotype has only one observation. The chain combines TRBV4-3 with TRBJ1-2; no clear D. Germline CDR1 and CDR2: LGHNA and YSLEER. The germline V and J ends were trimmed by 1 base and 7 bases, with 10 bases remaining between them. The CDR3 is 13 amino acids. The CDR3 reads CASSQGERLGYTF. CDR3 DNA: TGCGCCAGCAGCCAAGGCGAGAGGCTTGGCTACACCTTC.

The rearrangement joins TRBV21-1 to TRBJ2-6; TRBD1 is the table's D call and was not checked against the DNA. TRBV21-1 is described as a pseudogene. This CDR3 region has 15 residues. The CDR3, as DNA: TGTGCCAGCAGCGGGGGAACCTCTGGGGCCAACGTCCTGGCTTTC. Protein sequence: CASSGGTSGANVLAF.

V and J are TRBV4-1 and TRBJ2-2, with D perhaps TRBD2 (6 bases). Deletions cut 1 base from V and 4 bases from J, with 7 bases between. CDR1 and CDR2 (germline): MGHRA, YSYEKL. The CDR3 has 14 residues. CDR3 coding DNA: TGCGCCAGCAGCCAAGGGGGAGGCACCGGGGAGCTGTTTTTT. The encoded protein is CASSQGGGTGELFF.

This clonotype appeared many times. The rearrangement joins TRBV15 to TRBJ2-5; D is unresolved. With 4 bases removed from V and 1 base from J, the gap between germline ends came to 7 bases. The CDR3 has 13 residues. Germline V lookup: CDR1 LNHNV, CDR2 YYDKDF (reference sequence). DNA for the CDR3: TGTGCCACCAGCACAGGCTCCCAAGAGACCCAGTACTTC. Amino acids: CATSTGSQETQYF.

To note about this clonotype: This may come from a read error, since a much larger clone is one base off. The chain carries TRBV20-1 and TRBJ2-1, with 8 bases fitting TRBD2. Germline-derived CDR1 and CDR2 are DFQATT and SNEGSKA (reference sequence). Trimming removed 5 bases from V and 5 bases from J; junction bases left unmatched: 2. The CDR3 extends over 12 amino acids. CDR3 loop: CSARAGDNEQFF. CDR3 DNA sequence: TGCAGTGCTCGAGCGGGAGACAATGAGCAGTTCTTC.

This sequence joins TRBV20-1 and TRBJ1-1, with 8 bases fitting TRBD1. The CDR3 loop spans 14 amino acids. Germline V gene sequence: CDR1 DFQATT, CDR2 SNEGSKA (reference sequence). V was clipped by 5 bases and J by 4 bases; unmatched bases: 9. CDR3 nucleotides: TGCAGTGCTCTCCGGACAGGGACGAGCACTGAAGCTTTCTTT. As protein: CSALRTGTSTEAFF.

The chain is built from TRBV5-6 and TRBJ1-5; maybe TRBD1 (6 bases). V lost 1 base to trimming and J lost 9 bases, with 17 bases between them. Germline assignment: CDR1 SGHDT and CDR2 YYEEEE. The CDR3 has 15 amino acids. The CDR3 is CASSLWTDRCRPQHF. The CDR3 DNA is TGTGCCAGCAGCTTGTGGACAGACCGGTGTAGGCCCCAGCATTTT.

The V gene is TRBV28, the J gene TRBJ2-5; D might be TRBD1 or TRBD2, each matching 5 bases. V gave up 4 bases and J gave up 5 bases, with 17 bases separating them. CDR1 and CDR2 (germline): MDHEN, SYDVKM. The CDR3 has 15 amino acids. CDR3 sequence (DNA): TGTGCCAGCAGTTCACCGGGACGGTCGTGGGAGACCCAGTACTTC. Residues: CASSSPGRSWETQYF. The full variable domain, completed using reference TRBV28 and TRBJ2-5, is DVKVTQSSRYLVKRTGEKVFLECVQDMDHENMFWYRQDPGLGLRLIYFSYDVKMKEKGDIPEGYSVSREKKERFSLILESASTNQTSMYLCASSSPGRSWETQYFGPGTRLLVL.

The chain combines TRBV20-1 with TRBJ2-2; D ambiguous. This CDR3 contains 16 residues. The germline gives CDR1 DFQATT, CDR2 SNEGSKA (reference sequence). V was clipped by 6 bases and J by 0 bases, with 17 bases between them. CDR3 sequence reads: CSALFPGRTNTGELFF. CDR3 nucleotide sequence: TGCAGTGCCCTCTTCCCCGGGCGTACGAACACCGGGGAGCTGTTTTTT.

CDR3 region: CVGLVGGRETQYF. The DNA of the CDR3 is TGTGTCGGACTAGTGGGGGGTCGAGAGACCCAGTACTTC. This rearrangement joins TRBV7-2 to TRBJ2-5, with 7 bases lining up with TRBD2. Germline-derived CDR1 and CDR2 are SGHTA and FQGNSA. The CDR3 length is 13 residues.

The V call is TRBV7-2, the J call TRBJ2-1; 7 bases agree with TRBD2. The V segment lost 5 bases and the J segment 15 bases; nucleotides outside the gene matches: 16. The CDR3 is made up of 14 amino acids. The germline V gene encodes CDR1 SGHTA and CDR2 FQGNSA. CDR3 sequence reads: CASSTRQNGLGPFF. In nucleotides, the CDR3 is TGTGCCAGCAGCACACGGCAGAACGGACTAGGTCCGTTCTTC.

V is TRBV12-3 or TRBV12-4 and J is TRBJ2-3, with a possible D match to TRBD2 (5 bases). This CDR3 region has 15 residues. V gave up 5 bases and J gave up 4 bases, with 16 bases separating them. The CDR3 loop reads CASSDKVISADTQYF. For the CDR3, the DNA is TGTGCCAGCAGTGACAAGGTTATTAGCGCAGATACGCAGTATTTT.

This clonotype has at least ten counts. Written as DNA, the CDR3 is TGTGCCAGCAGCTTTGTGGGACCGCGAGAGACCCAGTACTTC. This encodes CASSFVGPRETQYF. The V gene is TRBV5-6, the J gene TRBJ2-5, with D tentatively TRBD1 or TRBD2 (5 bases each). This CDR3 region has 14 residues. The germline V gene encodes CDR1 SGHDT and CDR2 YYEEEE. Trimming took 2 bases from V and 4 from J, leaving 12 bases between them.

The J gene is TRBJ2-5, the V gene TRBV14; weak D call: TRBD2 (6 bases). V lost 4 bases, J lost 7 bases, and 10 bases lay in between. CDR1 and CDR2 from the germline V gene are SGHDN and FVKESK. CDR3 length: 12 amino acids. The DNA for the CDR3 is TGTGCCAGCAGCCGGGACTGGGGGACCCAGTACTTC. It is translated as CASSRDWGTQYF.